The clone carrying this T cell receptor beta chain turned up a few times. Antigen unknown. V lost 2 bases to trimming and J lost 4 bases, with 18 bases between them. Germline values: CDR1 SQVTM, CDR2 ANQGSEA. The CDR3 length is 16 residues. Total RNA was isolated from whole blood that had not been fractionated. This record comes from a study of human T cells and chemical hapten exposure. Regarding the study as a whole: Among TCRs, those above 1 in 1000 frequency were unaffected by DPC sensitization.

Unique molecular identifiers were linked by the library to individual cDNA molecules. Each CDR3 protein is one row after TCRdb ran MiXCR on the 5' RACE reads. The sample yields approximately 110,000 distinct CDR3 sequences, roughly 18% seen once. The sequence came from a human donor in good health. The V and J genes are TRBV29-1 and TRBJ2-4; D ambiguous. In DNA form, the CDR3 reads TGCAGCGTTGAAAGCCCTGTTGCCGGTCAAAAAAACATTCAGTACTTC. It yields the protein CSVESPVAGQKNIQYF.